What follows is one TCR beta chain and its context. The data were produced by immunoSEQ multiplex PCR, yet TCRdb's version contains in-frame clones alone and is incomplete. The data contain roughly 25,000 clones, roughly 90% of them seen just once; the ten biggest clones take up roughly a fifth. The data derive from a study of lymphopenia after photon versus proton radiotherapy. The CDR3 sequence is 14 residues long. Germline assignment: CDR1 SNHLY and CDR2 FYNNEI. Trimming left V 4 bases short and J 5 bases short, with 12 bases between. The rearrangement links TRBV2 to TRBJ1-5; tentatively, D is TRBD1 (6 bases). The origin of this receptor is a man between 50 and 59 years old with gastric cancer. This specimen consisted of peripheral blood, obtained from a patient treated with photon-based radiotherapy. CDR3 nucleotide sequence: TGTGCCAGCAGTGTGGGGGGCGCCCATCAGCCCCAGCATTTT. Amino acids: CASSVGGAHQPQHF.